Listed below are T cell receptor beta chains from one sample, sequenced in a study of human T cells and chemical hapten exposure. MiXCR, run by TCRdb on the RACE reads, gives a single entry per CDR3 protein. The sample lists tens of thousands of distinct CDR3 sequences; 8% to 11% were seen once. Sample: whole blood, taken in connection with sensitization to the hapten diphenylcyclopropenone (DPC). The receptors come from a man aged 25-45 years with alopecia areata. Some clones in this sample may be carry-over from other donors' samples. Both conserved end residues are part of each CDR3. The D gene is left open where the match is weak. Size values are once, few and many counts, or a class for expanded clones, and some rows have none.

V: TRBV19
size: few
D: TRBD1
J: TRBJ2-7
DNA: TGTGCCAGTGGGGACAGGGTATCCTACGAGCAGTACTTC
CDR3: CASGDRVSYEQYF

V: TRBV11-2
size: many
D: .
J: TRBJ2-7
DNA: TGTGCCAGCAGCTTTGGTGCCTACGAGCAGTACTTC
CDR3: CASSFGAYEQYF

V: TRBV4-2
size: many
D: TRBD1
J: TRBJ1-2
DNA: TGTGCCAGCAGCCAAGATCGCCAGGGGGCGTGGGAGCCCATCTTC
CDR3: CASSQDRQGAWEPIF

V: TRBV6-5
size: .
D: TRBD2
J: TRBJ2-1
DNA: TGTGCCAGCAGAACAAGCGGGGGGGGCATCAATGAGCAGTTCTTC
CDR3: CASRTSGGGINEQFF

V: TRBV11-2
size: many
D: .
J: TRBJ2-2
DNA: TGTGCCAGCAGTATCGGGACACCTAACACCGGGGAGCTGTTTTTT
CDR3: CASSIGTPNTGELFF

V: TRBV5-6
size: .
D: TRBD2
J: TRBJ2-3
DNA: TGTGCCAGCAGCCCTCTCCGGCCTAGCGGGAGTGGGACAGATACGCAGTATTTT
CDR3: CASSPLRPSGSGTDTQYF

V: TRBV4-2
size: few
D: .
J: TRBJ2-1
DNA: TGTGCCAGCAGCCAAGTAAACCTTCCAAGGAATGAGCAGTTCTTC
CDR3: CASSQVNLPRNEQFF

V: TRBV9
size: .
D: .
J: TRBJ2-1
DNA: TGTGCCAGCAGCGTTCAAGGGAGCTCCTACAATGAGCAGTTCTTC
CDR3: CASSVQGSSYNEQFF

V: TRBV9
size: many
D: .
J: TRBJ2-6
DNA: TGTGCCAGCAGCTTACCCCCGGTACCTGGGGCCAACGTCCTGACTTTC
CDR3: CASSLPPVPGANVLTF

V: TRBV20-1
size: .
D: TRBD2
J: TRBJ2-7
DNA: TGCAGTGCTAGTCCAGCGGGGGGGGCGGTTAACCCGTACGAGCAGTACTTC
CDR3: CSASPAGGAVNPYEQYF

V: TRBV18
size: .
D: TRBD1
J: TRBJ2-5
DNA: TGTGCCAGCTCACTAGGACAGGTGCAAGAGACCCAGTACTTC
CDR3: CASSLGQVQETQYF

V: TRBV6-5
size: many
D: TRBD1
J: TRBJ1-2
DNA: TGTGCCAGCAGACCCAGGGGGACCCGCTATGGCTACACCTTC
CDR3: CASRPRGTRYGYTF

V: TRBV6-2/TRBV6-3
size: many
D: .
J: TRBJ1-5
DNA: TGTGCCAGCAGCCCGGGACATTATAATCAGCCCCAGCATTTT
CDR3: CASSPGHYNQPQHF